This T cell receptor beta chain was sequenced in a study of blood T cell repertoires in COVID-19. Study summary: COVID-19 samples from acute and convalescent phases originated in the United States, Italy and Spain. T cells, B-cell-depleted T cells, or PBMCs supplied cDNA or gDNA.

In the study's own analysis: Estimation of nucleated cell counts relied on the amplification of reference gene primers. Measured with immunoSEQ multiplex PCR; TCRdb has only the in-frame clones, and not every one. V and J calls and clone size follow that table, whereas D and trimming were derived from the DNA. The top ten hold approximately 33% of the sample, which has more than 65,000 clones, 82% seen once. V lost 4 bases, J lost 2 bases, and 10 bases lay in between. The CDR3 is 14 amino acids. Germline V gene sequence: CDR1 SGDLS, CDR2 YYNGEE. The rearrangement uses TRBV9 and TRBJ1-3; D gene ambiguous. The source material was peripheral blood. The receptor was isolated from a woman between 65 and 79 years old with acute or convalescent COVID-19. The CDR3 is CASSPPFAGNTIYF. CDR3 nucleotides: TGTGCCAGCAGCCCCCCTTTTGCTGGAAACACCATATATTTT.